The rows below give T cell receptor beta chains drawn from one sample of a study of neurological immune-mediated disorders. TCRdb re-called the 5' RACE reads with MiXCR, one entry per CDR3 protein. The data hold 75,000 to 80,000 distinct CDR3 sequences, with roughly 4.7% observed a single time. The sample taken for sequencing was PBMCs. The source is a woman aged 30 to 39 with multiple sclerosis. CDR3s include the opening cysteine and the closing phenylalanine or tryptophan. A D gene is named only where the DNA matches it firmly. Where a row states a size, it is once, few, many or the class of an expanded clone; other rows omit it.

D gene,V gene,clone size,CDR3 length,J gene,CDR3 DNA,CDR3 protein
-,TRBV12-3/TRBV12-4,many,14,TRBJ1-3,TGTGCCAGCAGACACCGATCCTCTGGAAACACCATATATTTT,CASRHRSSGNTIYF
TRBD1,TRBV5-1,-,13,TRBJ1-1,TGCGCCAGCAGCATGACAGGGGATACTGAAGCTTTCTTT,CASSMTGDTEAFF
-,TRBV5-1,many,14,TRBJ2-5,TGCGCCAGCCGCAAGGGCAGAGCACAAGAGACCCAGTACTTC,CASRKGRAQETQYF
TRBD2,TRBV10-3,many,13,TRBJ2-2,TGTGCCTCGACTAGCGGAGAAACCGGGGAGCTGTTTTTT,CASTSGETGELFF
TRBD2,TRBV7-9,many,20,TRBJ2-1,TGTGCCAGCAGCTTTCGGACTAGCGGGAGGATAAAACCCTCCTACAATGAGCAGTTCTTC,CASSFRTSGRIKPSYNEQFF
TRBD2,TRBV7-6,many,18,TRBJ2-2,TGTGCCAGCAGCTTACGGGTCGGTACTAGCGGAAACACCGGGGAGCTGTTTTTT,CASSLRVGTSGNTGELFF
-,TRBV5-1,few,15,TRBJ2-1,TGCGCCAGCAGCTTAATAGGGGGCTCCTACAATGAGCAGTTCTTC,CASSLIGGSYNEQFF
-,TRBV19,-,13,TRBJ1-1,TGTGCCAGTACCTCTTGGACAGTCACTGAAGCTTTCTTT,CASTSWTVTEAFF
-,TRBV2,many,12,TRBJ1-6,TGTGCCAGCAGGGCAGGGAATTCACCCCTCCACTTT,CASRAGNSPLHF
TRBD2,TRBV6-5,many,19,TRBJ2-3,TGTGCCAGCAGTTACACGGGACTAGCGGGGTCGCCTGGCACAGATACGCAGTATTTT,CASSYTGLAGSPGTDTQYF
TRBD1,TRBV6-6,-,12,TRBJ1-1,TGTGCCAGCAGCTTAACAGGGGACGTGGCTTTCTTT,CASSLTGDVAFF
TRBD1,TRBV5-1,many,14,TRBJ2-5,TGCGCCAGCAGCCCAAGGACAGGGGAAGAGACCCAGTACTTC,CASSPRTGEETQYF
TRBD2,TRBV20-1,many,13,TRBJ2-7,TGCAGTGCTAGGCGGGAGGGCACCTACGAGCAGTACTTC,CSARREGTYEQYF
TRBD2,TRBV5-1,many,15,TRBJ2-5,TGCGCCAGCAGCTTCGGGACTAGTTCCTACGAGACCCAGTACTTC,CASSFGTSSYETQYF
TRBD2,TRBV5-6,many,13,TRBJ2-5,TGTGCCAGCAGCTTGCGGACTAGGGAGACCCAGTACTTC,CASSLRTRETQYF
-,TRBV5-1,many,14,TRBJ2-3,TGCGCCAGCAGCGGTCGGGTTCCCATAGATACGCAGTATTTT,CASSGRVPIDTQYF
-,TRBV2,many,16,TRBJ2-7,TGTGCCAGCAGTGGCTATTATATGCAGGGCGCCCACGAGCAGTACTTC,CASSGYYMQGAHEQYF
TRBD1,TRBV20-1,many,15,TRBJ1-2,TGCAGTGCTAGAGATATCATGGACAGGGGTTATGGCTACACCTTC,CSARDIMDRGYGYTF
-,TRBV3-1,-,14,TRBJ1-5,TGTGCCAGCAGCCAAGTACCGGGAATTCAGCCCCAGCATTTT,CASSQVPGIQPQHF
-,TRBV5-6,many,16,TRBJ2-3,TGTGCCAGCAGCTTGAGCGGCAGGCATAGCACAGATACGCAGTATTTT,CASSLSGRHSTDTQYF
-,TRBV5-1,many,16,TRBJ2-5,TGCGCCAGCAGCTTGAGTGGCAGTGGGAGCGTGGAGACCCAGTACTTC,CASSLSGSGSVETQYF
-,TRBV5-1,many,13,TRBJ2-3,TGCGCCACCTCGGACGGACCCACAGATACGCAGTATTTT,CATSDGPTDTQYF
-,TRBV25-1,-,14,TRBJ1-3,TGTGCCAGCAGCTGGGGGGGTTTTGGTGGAAACATATATTTT,CASSWGGFGGNIYF
-,TRBV11-2,many,14,TRBJ2-3,TGTGCCAGCAGCGCGACCCGAGGCACAGATACGCAGTATTTT,CASSATRGTDTQYF
TRBD1,TRBV2,-,18,TRBJ1-5,TGTGCCAGCAGTGGCGGACTCGGGACAGACGGAATGAATCAGCCCCAGCATTTT,CASSGGLGTDGMNQPQHF
-,TRBV9,-,14,TRBJ2-5,TGTGCCAGCAGCGCCGGACAGCCTCAAGAGACCCAGTACTTC,CASSAGQPQETQYF
TRBD2,TRBV15,many,16,TRBJ2-2,TGTGCCACCAGCAGAGATGAGCCGGGAGGGCCCGGGGAGCTGTTTTTT,CATSRDEPGGPGELFF
-,TRBV7-2,many,12,TRBJ1-2,TGTGCCAGCACCTCTGGGGTTCTCGGCTACACCTTC,CASTSGVLGYTF
-,TRBV20-1,many,15,TRBJ1-5,TGCAGTGCTCCGGACCCAAAGGTTGGCAATCAGCCCCAGCATTTT,CSAPDPKVGNQPQHF
-,TRBV7-6,once,15,TRBJ2-7,TGTGCCAGCAGCCACAAACGCATAGCAGGCTACGAGCAGTACTTC,CASSHKRIAGYEQYF
-,TRBV20-1,many,15,TRBJ1-2,TGCAGTGCTGAGACGGCAGACTCTTCTAACTATGGCTACACCTTC,CSAETADSSNYGYTF
TRBD2,TRBV6-6,many,14,TRBJ2-1,TGTGCCAGCAGTTACTCTGGGGGAGGGAATGAGCAGTTCTTC,CASSYSGGGNEQFF
TRBD2,TRBV20-1,many,14,TRBJ2-7,TGCAGTGCCAAGAGGACTAGCGGGAGCTACGAGCAGTACTTC,CSAKRTSGSYEQYF
-,TRBV4-1,many,17,TRBJ2-2,TGCGCCAGCAGCCAAGATGGTGGGAGACCGAACACCGGGGAGCTGTTTTTT,CASSQDGGRPNTGELFF
TRBD1,TRBV5-1,many,15,TRBJ1-4,TGCGCCAGCAGCTTGGGGGACAGGAGTCGTGAAAAACTGTTTTTT,CASSLGDRSREKLFF
TRBD2,TRBV20-1,many,14,TRBJ2-3,TGCAGTGCTGTACTAGCGGGAGTGACAGATACGCAGTATTTT,CSAVLAGVTDTQYF
-,TRBV12-3/TRBV12-4,few,14,TRBJ1-5,TGTGCCAGCAGCTCAGGGTCCCCCCAAGGGCCCCAGCATTTT,CASSSGSPQGPQHF
TRBD1,TRBV5-1,many,14,TRBJ1-1,TGCGCCAGCAGCTCGGACAGGCGGGGCACTGAAGCTTTCTTT,CASSSDRRGTEAFF
TRBD1,TRBV5-1,many,14,TRBJ1-2,TGCGCCAGCAGCTTGGAACAGGGGAACTATGGCTACACCTTC,CASSLEQGNYGYTF
-,TRBV20-1,many,12,TRBJ2-5,TGCAGTGTCGAGCGCGAAGGAGAGACCCAGTACTTC,CSVEREGETQYF
TRBD2,TRBV5-1,many,16,TRBJ2-1,TGCGCCAGCAGCGGGAGGGTCGGGGGGGGCGGAGATGAGCAGTTCTTC,CASSGRVGGGGDEQFF
-,TRBV7-9,many,16,TRBJ2-1,TGTGCCAGCAGCTCTCTGGCCCAGCCGCGGTACAATGAGCAGTTCTTC,CASSSLAQPRYNEQFF
-,TRBV10-3,many,15,TRBJ2-7,TGTGCCATCAGAGACCCTGGACGGGGAAGCTACGAGCAGTACTTC,CAIRDPGRGSYEQYF
TRBD2,TRBV7-2,-,16,TRBJ2-2,TGTGCCAGCAGCCACCGGACTAGCGGGAGCGCCGGGGAGCTGTTTTTT,CASSHRTSGSAGELFF
TRBD2,TRBV20-1,many,14,TRBJ2-3,TGCAGTGCTAGACGGGGGGGCACTACAGATACGCAGTATTTT,CSARRGGTTDTQYF
-,TRBV20-1,many,14,TRBJ1-2,TGCAGTGCTAGAGATGCCAGGGTAGAATATGGCTACACCTTC,CSARDARVEYGYTF
-,TRBV5-1,many,15,TRBJ2-7,TGCGCCAGCAGCTTGGACGTGGGCGATACCTACGAGCAGTACTTC,CASSLDVGDTYEQYF
TRBD2,TRBV14,many,14,TRBJ2-1,TGTGCCAGCAGCCGGACTAGCGGGGGAGACCAGCAGTTCTTC,CASSRTSGGDQQFF
-,TRBV24-1,many,12,TRBJ2-2,TGTGCCACCAGGGGGAACACCGGGGAGCTGTTTTTT,CATRGNTGELFF
-,TRBV20-1,-,15,TRBJ2-3,TGCAGTGCCGCGGGCACCCAAGTGGGCACAGATACGCAGTATTTT,CSAAGTQVGTDTQYF
TRBD1,TRBV5-1,many,15,TRBJ1-1,TGCGCCAGCAGCCAGGGGAGGGGGCCGGGCACTGAAGCTTTCTTT,CASSQGRGPGTEAFF
-,TRBV7-3,-,14,TRBJ2-3,TGTGCCAGCAGCACAGGGATTTGGGCGGATACGCAGTATTTT,CASSTGIWADTQYF
-,TRBV20-1,many,13,TRBJ2-1,TGCAGTGCTCCCCGTTATACTAGTAATGAGCAGTTCTTC,CSAPRYTSNEQFF
-,TRBV27,many,17,TRBJ2-1,TGTGCCAGCAGTTTATCGTTCCCCGGCGGAAACTCGGGTGAGCAGTTCTTC,CASSLSFPGGNSGEQFF
-,TRBV30,many,11,TRBJ2-1,TGTGCCTGGAGTGTACCCTATGAGCAGTTCTTC,CAWSVPYEQFF
-,TRBV5-1,many,13,TRBJ1-1,TGCGCCAGCAGTGGGGGATCGACACCTGAAGCTTTCTTT,CASSGGSTPEAFF
-,TRBV7-9,many,14,TRBJ2-1,TGTGCCAGCAGCAGGGACGCCTCCTACAATGAGCAGTTCTTC,CASSRDASYNEQFF
-,TRBV6-1,many,15,TRBJ2-2,TGTGCCACCCCTCGGACATTCCTGAACACCGGGGAGCTGTTTTTT,CATPRTFLNTGELFF
TRBD1,TRBV12-3/TRBV12-4,many,15,TRBJ2-1,TGTGCCAGCAACACAGGGGGCACCCTCTACGATGAGCAGTTCTTC,CASNTGGTLYDEQFF